Listed here is a single TCR beta chain. In the study's own analysis: Amplification with reference gene primers provided the estimates of nucleated cell counts. Clones were read by immunoSEQ multiplex PCR, and TCRdb kept only the in-frame ones, dropping some. That table supplies the V and J calls and clone size; D and trimming were determined from the DNA. The sample holds 300,000 to 450,000 clones, about 89% seen once. This sample is part of a study of blood T cell repertoires in COVID-19. Across the whole study: Researchers got acute and convalescent COVID-19 samples from the United States, Italy and Spain. The analysed material was cDNA or gDNA that came from T cells, B-cell-depleted T cells, or PBMCs.

Seattle researchers signed up patients amid active infection and tracked them longitudinally. Trimming took off 7 bases at V and 0 bases at J, with 17 bases between the two ends. The CDR3 is made up of 16 amino acids. CDR1 SGHDT and CDR2 YYEEEE come from the germline V gene. The receptor was derived from an older woman with COVID-19, enrolled during active disease. The chain joins TRBV5-6 to TRBJ1-3, with D uncertain. Source material: peripheral blood. The CDR3 DNA follows: TGTGCCAGCTTTTTTTTTACGGGTTCCTCTGGAAACACCATATATTTT. It specifies CASFFFTGSSGNTIYF.